This T cell receptor beta chain was retrieved from a study of OX40 agonist ivuxolimab in advanced cancers. Study information: Patients got intravenous ivuxolimab at 0.01 to 10 mg/kg every 2 weeks. Study observations and caveats: In the 0.1 to 3.0 mg/kg range, CD4+ and CD8+ blood T cells had expanded clonally by week 6.

This CDR3 has 17 residues. In germline, CDR1 is LGHNA, CDR2 YNFKEQ. The V segment lost 0 bases and the J segment 4 bases; nucleotides outside the gene matches: 12. A remark on this clone: Its antigen is not known.

The assay was immunoSEQ multiplex PCR, and TCRdb's table has in-frame clones only and misses some. The sample records approximately 68,000 clones, about nine tenths being singletons. The V call is TRBV4-2, the J call TRBJ2-7, with 7 bases matching TRBD1. Sequencing used CD4+ or CD8+ T cells sorted from blood, obtained in a trial of the OX40 agonist ivuxolimab. The TCR originated in an adult with an advanced solid tumor such as melanoma, head and neck, liver or kidney cancer. The CDR3 nucleotides read TGTGCCAGCAGCCAAGAGTGGGCGGACAGGTTCGTTTACGAGCAGTACTTC. This sequence encodes CASSQEWADRFVYEQYF.